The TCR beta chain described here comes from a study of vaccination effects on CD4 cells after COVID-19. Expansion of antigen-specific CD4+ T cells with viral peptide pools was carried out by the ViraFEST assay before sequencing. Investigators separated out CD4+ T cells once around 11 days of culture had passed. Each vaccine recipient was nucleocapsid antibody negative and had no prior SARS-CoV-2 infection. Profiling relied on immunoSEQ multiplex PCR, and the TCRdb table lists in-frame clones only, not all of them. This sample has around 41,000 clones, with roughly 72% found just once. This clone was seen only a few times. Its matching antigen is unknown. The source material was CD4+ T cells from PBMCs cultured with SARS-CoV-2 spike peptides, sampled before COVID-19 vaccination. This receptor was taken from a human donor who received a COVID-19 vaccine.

The CDR3 loop reads CATSGPQVNTGELFF. The DNA for the CDR3 is TGTGCCACCAGTGGCCCACAGGTGAACACCGGGGAGCTGTTTTTT. This chain uses TRBV24-1 with TRBJ2-2, with D perhaps TRBD1 (5 bases). The CDR3 is made up of 15 amino acids. V was cut by 5 bases and J by 1 base, with 10 bases left in between. The germline V gene encodes CDR1 KGHDR and CDR2 SFDVKD.